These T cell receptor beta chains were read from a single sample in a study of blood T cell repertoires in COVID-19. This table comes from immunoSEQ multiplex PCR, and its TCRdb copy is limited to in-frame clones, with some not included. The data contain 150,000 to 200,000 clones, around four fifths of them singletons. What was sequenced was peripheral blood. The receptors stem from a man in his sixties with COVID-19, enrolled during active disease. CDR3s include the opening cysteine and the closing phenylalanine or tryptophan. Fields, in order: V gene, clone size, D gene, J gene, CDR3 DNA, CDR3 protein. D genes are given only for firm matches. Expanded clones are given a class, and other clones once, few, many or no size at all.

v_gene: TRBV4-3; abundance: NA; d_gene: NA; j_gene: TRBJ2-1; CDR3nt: TGCGCCAGCAGCTACGACAGATACAATGAGCAGTTCTTC; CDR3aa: CASSYDRYNEQFF
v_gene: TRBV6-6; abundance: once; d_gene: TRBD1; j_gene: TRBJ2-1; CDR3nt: TGTGCCAGCAGTTACTACCCCGGGACAGGGGGGGAGCAGTTCTTC; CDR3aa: CASSYYPGTGGEQFF
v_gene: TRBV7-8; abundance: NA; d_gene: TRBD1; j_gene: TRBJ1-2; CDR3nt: TGTGCCAGCAGCCCCGGGACAGGGAGTGGCTACACCTTC; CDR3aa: CASSPGTGSGYTF
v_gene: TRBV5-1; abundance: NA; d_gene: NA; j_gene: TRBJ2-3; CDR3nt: TGCGCCAGCAGCTTGGGAGGGTTCGAAGCAGATACGCAGTATTTT; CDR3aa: CASSLGGFEADTQYF
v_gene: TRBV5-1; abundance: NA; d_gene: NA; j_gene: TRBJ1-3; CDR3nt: TGCGCCAGCAGCGTTACAGGGAGGGCGAGGGGAAACACCATATATTTT; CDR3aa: CASSVTGRARGNTIYF
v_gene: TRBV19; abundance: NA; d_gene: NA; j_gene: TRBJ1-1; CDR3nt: TGTGCCAGTAGTATAGCGACAGGAAGGGGGAACACTGAAGCTTTCTTT; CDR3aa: CASSIATGRGNTEAFF
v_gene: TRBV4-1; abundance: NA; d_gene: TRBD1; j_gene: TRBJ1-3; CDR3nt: TGCGCCAGCAGCCAGGCGGGACAGTTCGGAAACACCATATATTTT; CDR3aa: CASSQAGQFGNTIYF
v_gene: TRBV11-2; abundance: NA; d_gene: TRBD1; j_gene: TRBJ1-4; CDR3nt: TGTGCCAGCAGCTTAGGAACAGGGGGCCGGGAAAAACTGTTTTTT; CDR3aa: CASSLGTGGREKLFF
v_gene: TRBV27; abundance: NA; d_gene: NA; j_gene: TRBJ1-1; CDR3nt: TGTGCCAACCCGTCCCCGGACACTGAAGCTTTCTTT; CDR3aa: CANPSPDTEAFF
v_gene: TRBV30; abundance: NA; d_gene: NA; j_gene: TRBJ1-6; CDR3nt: TGTGCCTGGAGTGTTAGGACAGCAAATTCACCCCTCCACTTT; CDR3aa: CAWSVRTANSPLHF
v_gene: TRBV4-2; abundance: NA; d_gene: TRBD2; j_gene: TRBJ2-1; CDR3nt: TGTGCCAGCAGCCGCTCCGGGACTAGCGGCCCTGAGCAGTTCTTC; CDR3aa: CASSRSGTSGPEQFF
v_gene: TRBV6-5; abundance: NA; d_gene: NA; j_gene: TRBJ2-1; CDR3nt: TGTGCCAGCCCCCACCCACAGTACAATGAGCAGTTCTTC; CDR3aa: CASPHPQYNEQFF
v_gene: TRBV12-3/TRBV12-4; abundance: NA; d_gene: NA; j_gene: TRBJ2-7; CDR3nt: TGTGCCAGCAGTTTACGACAAACCTACGAGCAGTACTTC; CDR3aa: CASSLRQTYEQYF
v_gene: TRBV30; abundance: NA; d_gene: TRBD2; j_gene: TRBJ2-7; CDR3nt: TGTGCCTGGAGCGCTACCGGGGGGTTTGGCGAGCAGTACTTC; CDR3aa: CAWSATGGFGEQYF
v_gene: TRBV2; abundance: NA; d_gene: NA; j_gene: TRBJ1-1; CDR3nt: TGTGCCAGTACGGGGGTCACTGAAGCTTTCTTT; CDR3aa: CASTGVTEAFF
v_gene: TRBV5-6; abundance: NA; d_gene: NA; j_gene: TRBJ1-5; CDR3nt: TGTGCCAGCAGCTTGGGGGGCTCGGGCAATCAGCCCCAGCATTTT; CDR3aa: CASSLGGSGNQPQHF
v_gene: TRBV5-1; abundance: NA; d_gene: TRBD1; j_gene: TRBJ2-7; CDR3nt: TGCGCCAGCAGCTGGCATACCGGGACAGGTGACTCCTACGAGCAGTACTTC; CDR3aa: CASSWHTGTGDSYEQYF
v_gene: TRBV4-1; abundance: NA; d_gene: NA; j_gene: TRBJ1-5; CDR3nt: TGCGCCAGCAGCCAAGGAGAGAATCAGCCCCAGCATTTT; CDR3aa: CASSQGENQPQHF
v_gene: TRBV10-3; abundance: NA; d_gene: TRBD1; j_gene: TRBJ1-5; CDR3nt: TGTGCCATCAGTGAGTCCGGGACAGGGGCCCTAAATCAGCCCCAGCATTTT; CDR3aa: CAISESGTGALNQPQHF
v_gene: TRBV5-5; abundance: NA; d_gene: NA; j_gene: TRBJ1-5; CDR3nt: TGTGCCAGCAGCTTGTTGGGGAGTGGACAGCCCCAGCATTTT; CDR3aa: CASSLLGSGQPQHF
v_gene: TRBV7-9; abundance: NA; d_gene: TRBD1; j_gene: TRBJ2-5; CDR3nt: TGTGCCAGCAGCTTATGGGGACAGACTCAAGAGACCCAGTACTTC; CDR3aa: CASSLWGQTQETQYF
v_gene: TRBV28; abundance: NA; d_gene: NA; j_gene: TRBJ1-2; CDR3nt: TGTGCCAGCAGTCCACCCCCAGGGGCCGTCGGCTACACCTTC; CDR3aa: CASSPPPGAVGYTF
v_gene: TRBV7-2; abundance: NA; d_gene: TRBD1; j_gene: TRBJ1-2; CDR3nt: TGTGCCAGCAGCCTAGGACAGGTCCTCTACGGCGGTGGCTACACCTTC; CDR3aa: CASSLGQVLYGGGYTF
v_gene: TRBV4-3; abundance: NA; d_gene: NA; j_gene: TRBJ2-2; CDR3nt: TGCGCCAGCAGCCAAGTCCCACAGGGGAACACCGGGGAGCTGTTTTTT; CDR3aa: CASSQVPQGNTGELFF
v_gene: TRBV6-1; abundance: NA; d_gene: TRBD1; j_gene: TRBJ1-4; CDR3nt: TGTGCCAGCAGTGACACAGGGGTGACTAATGAAAAACTGTTTTTT; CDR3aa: CASSDTGVTNEKLFF
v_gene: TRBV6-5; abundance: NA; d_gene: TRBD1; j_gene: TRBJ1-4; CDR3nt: TGTGCCAGCAGTACGACCGGGACAGCCAGTGAAAAACTGTTTTTT; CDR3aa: CASSTTGTASEKLFF
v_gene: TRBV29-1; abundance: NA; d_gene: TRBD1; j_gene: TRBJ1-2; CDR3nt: TGCAGCGGTACAGGGGTATATGGCTACACCTTC; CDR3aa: CSGTGVYGYTF